Listed here are 23 T cell receptor beta chains from one sample, sequenced in a study of CD4 T cell repertoires in COVID-19. The table came from immunoSEQ multiplex PCR; TCRdb's copy has only in-frame clones and leaves some out. The profile shows about 75,000 clones, 83% of them singletons. The sample here was CD4+ T cells from peripheral blood, taken after recovery from COVID-19. These receptors came from a human donor who had COVID-19.

This clone has only a few counts. The V gene is TRBV7-2, the J gene TRBJ1-4, with TRBD1 as a possible D gene (6 bases). CDR3 length equals 15 residues. Germline V gene data show CDR1 as SGHTA and CDR2 as FQGNSA. V lost 2 bases and J 8 bases, leaving 15 bases between the germline ends. The CDR3 DNA follows: TGTGCCAGCAGCTTACGGACAGAGAAGGGCGAAAAACTGTTTTTT. It yields the protein CASSLRTEKGEKLFF. Full variable domain (missing parts from reference TRBV7-2 and TRBJ1-4): GAGVSQSPSNKVTEKGKDVELRCDPISGHTALYWYRQSLGQGLEFLIYFQGNSAPDKSGLPSDRFSAERTGGSVSTLTIQRTQQEDSAVYLCASSLRTEKGEKLFFGSGTQLSVL.

This sequence joins TRBV9 and TRBJ1-1; D may be TRBD1 (6 bases). Germline values: CDR1 SGDLS, CDR2 YYNGEE. The CDR3 contains 17 residues. Trimming took off 0 bases at V and 0 bases at J, with 15 bases between the two ends. CDR3: CASSVGLGGLMNTEAFF. CDR3 in DNA: TGTGCCAGCAGCGTAGGATTAGGGGGGCTCATGAACACTGAAGCTTTCTTT.

The genes are TRBV2 and TRBJ2-1; maybe TRBD2 (6 bases). The germline CDR1 and CDR2 sequences are SNHLY and FYNNEI. This CDR3 contains 14 residues. V dropped 4 bases and J dropped 7 bases, with 14 bases sitting between them. The CDR3 spells CASSGGLARNEQFF. CDR3 DNA: TGTGCCAGCAGTGGAGGGCTAGCGCGGAATGAGCAGTTCTTC.

The genes are TRBV6-5 and TRBJ2-1, with D possibly being TRBD2 (5 bases). V shed 8 bases and J shed 9 bases, with 17 bases lying between them. This CDR3 has 13 residues. Germline assignment: CDR1 MNHEY and CDR2 SVGAGI. CDR3 region: CASQRLDRGEQFF. The CDR3, as DNA: TGTGCCAGCCAGCGGCTTGATCGTGGTGAGCAGTTCTTC.

V gene TRBV27 combines with J gene TRBJ2-1, with 8 bases aligning to TRBD2. Per germline, CDR1 MNHEY and CDR2 SMNVEV (reference sequence). The CDR3 length is 16 residues. V lost 5 bases to trimming and J lost 4 bases; unmatched junction nucleotides: 10. Here the CDR3 DNA reads TGTGCCAGCAGTCGCCAGGTGGCGGGAGGATACAATGAGCAGTTCTTC. This gives the protein CASSRQVAGGYNEQFF.

This clone was observed once. The sample carries other DNA sequences with the same CDR3. This chain connects TRBV7-3 to TRBJ2-3, with D unclear. Trimming left V 3 bases short and J 1 base short, with 5 bases between. Germline V gene sequence: CDR1 SGHTA, CDR2 FQGTGA. The CDR3 runs 13 residues. The CDR3, as DNA: TGTGCCAGCAGCTTGTCCCGCACAGATACGCAGTATTTT. It translates to CASSLSRTDTQYF.

The genes are TRBV7-6 and TRBJ2-7; weak D call: TRBD1 (6 bases). The CDR3 loop spans 15 amino acids. Trimming removed 4 bases from V and 6 bases from J, with 19 bases in between. Germline V gives CDR1 SGHVS, CDR2 FNYEAQ. This CDR3 reads CASSSTGNKRREQYF. The CDR3, as DNA: TGTGCCAGCAGCTCTACAGGGAATAAGCGGCGCGAGCAGTACTTC.

V gene TRBV6-5 combines with J gene TRBJ2-1; no firm D call. Germline CDR1 reads MNHEY; CDR2 reads SVGAGI. CDR3 length: 14 residues. With 7 bases removed from V and 3 bases from J, the gap between germline ends came to 13 bases. In nucleotides, the CDR3 is TGTGCCAGCAACGGCTACGCAAGCTACAATGAGCAGTTCTTC. It specifies CASNGYASYNEQFF.

The chain uses TRBV30 and TRBJ1-1; perhaps TRBD1 as D (5 bases). The germline gives CDR1 GTSNPN, CDR2 SVGIG (reference sequence). The CDR3 is made up of 11 amino acids. Trimming took off 7 bases at V and 9 bases at J, with 15 bases between the two ends. This CDR3 is CAYDFDSKAFF. The DNA for the CDR3 is TGTGCCTATGACTTCGACAGTAAAGCTTTCTTT.

This rearrangement joins TRBV5-1 to TRBJ2-5; D remains ambiguous. The germline V gene encodes CDR1 SGHRS and CDR2 YFSETQ. The CDR3 loop spans 17 amino acids. V was shortened by 4 bases and J by 5 bases, with 24 bases between the two germline ends. CDR3 residues: CASSLPPSQALFETQYF. Written as DNA, the CDR3 is TGCGCCAGCAGCCTACCACCCTCGCAGGCCTTATTTGAGACCCAGTACTTC. The complete variable domain, with remaining parts taken from reference TRBV5-1 and TRBJ2-5, reads KAGVTQTPRYLIKTRGQQVTLSCSPISGHRSVSWYQQTPGQGLQFLFEYFSETQRNKGNFPGRFSGRQFSNSRSEMNVSTLELGDSALYLCASSLPPSQALFETQYFGPGTRLLVL.

The rearrangement joins TRBV6-5 to TRBJ2-7; 10 bases are shared with TRBD2. Germline-derived CDR1 and CDR2 are MNHEY and SVGAGI. The CDR3 covers 14 residues. V was clipped by 10 bases and J by 4 bases; unmatched bases: 10. The DNA of the CDR3 is TGTGCCACGGCAAGGAGCGGGGGGGGTTACGAGCAGTACTTC. It codes for CATARSGGGYEQYF.

The rearrangement uses TRBV6-5 and TRBJ1-1; 9 bases map to TRBD1. The V and J ends lost 4 bases and 8 bases, in that order; junction bases with no gene match: 5. CDR3 length equals 13 residues. Germline lookup yields CDR1 MNHEY and CDR2 SVGAGI. The CDR3 DNA reads TGTGCCAGCAGTTTGGGACAGGGAGGAGAAGCTTTCTTT. As protein: CASSLGQGGEAFF.

The chain combines TRBV20-1 with TRBJ1-1; D remains unclear. The CDR3 has 11 residues. Germline loops: CDR1 DFQATT, CDR2 SNEGSKA (reference sequence). Trimming stripped 5 bases from V and 2 bases from J, with 6 bases between. In nucleotides, the CDR3 is TGCAGTGCTGGCCTCAACACTGAAGCTTTCTTT. Encoded protein: CSAGLNTEAFF.

The chain employs TRBV5-1 and TRBJ1-1; D might be TRBD1 (6 bases). Trimming took off 0 bases at V and 6 bases at J, with 12 bases between the two ends. CDR1 and CDR2 from the germline V gene are SGHRS and YFSETQ. The CDR3 extends over 14 amino acids. The CDR3 DNA reads as TGCGCCAGCAGCTTGGGGGGGCGCCTCGCTGAAGCTTTCTTT. Its translation is CASSLGGRLAEAFF.

This clone was seen a single time. This chain uses TRBV27 with TRBJ2-2, with no clear D. The CDR3 is made up of 12 amino acids. Germline CDR1 is MNHEY and CDR2 is SMNVEV (reference sequence). Deletions cut 3 bases from V and 5 bases from J, with 4 bases between. CDR3: CASSFLTGELFF. The CDR3 DNA sequence: TGTGCCAGCAGTTTTCTTACCGGGGAGCTGTTTTTT.

This chain joins TRBV5-1 and TRBJ2-5; D may correspond to TRBD1 or TRBD2 (6 bases each). Germline CDR1 SGHRS, CDR2 YFSETQ. The CDR3 totals 14 residues. Trimming shortened V by 5 bases and J by 3 bases, and 14 bases separated the two germline ends. DNA of the CDR3: TGCGCCAGCAGTGTCCGGGGGCACGAAGAGACCCAGTACTTC. It yields the protein CASSVRGHEETQYF.

V is TRBV20-1 and J is TRBJ2-1; TRBD2 might be the D (6 bases). Trimming cost V 3 bases and J 10 bases, with 10 bases left between them. The length of the CDR3 is 11 residues. CDR1 is DFQATT and CDR2 is SNEGSKA in the germline V gene (reference sequence). The CDR3 reads CSARGLAEQFF. The CDR3 nucleotides are TGCAGTGCTAGGGGCCTAGCGGAGCAGTTCTTC.

V gene TRBV27 combines with J gene TRBJ2-7; 7 bases agree with TRBD1. Germline V gene data show CDR1 as MNHEY and CDR2 as SMNVEV (reference sequence). The length of the CDR3 is 14 residues. After removal of 4 bases from V and 6 bases from J, the junction contained 9 bases not matched to a gene. The DNA for the CDR3 is TGTGCCAGCAGTTCGGTACAGGGGTTCAGCGAGCAGTACTTC. It is translated as CASSSVQGFSEQYF.

The V and J genes are TRBV4-1 and TRBJ1-6, with a possible D match to TRBD1 (5 bases). V was shortened by 5 bases and J by 7 bases, with 15 bases between the two germline ends. This CDR3 has 15 residues. Germline loops: CDR1 MGHRA, CDR2 YSYEKL. The DNA for the CDR3 is TGCGCCAGCAGCTCCCAGGGCGGGGGGAATTCACCCCTCCACTTT. This translates into CASSSQGGGNSPLHF.

CDR3: CASSDRGRGNTEAFF. CDR3 DNA: TGTGCCAGCAGTGACAGGGGTCGTGGGAACACTGAAGCTTTCTTT. This rearrangement joins TRBV6-2 or TRBV6-3 to TRBJ1-1; 8 nucleotides align to TRBD1. The germline V gene has CDR1 MNHEY and CDR2 SVGEGT. CDR3 length equals 15 residues. The trim removed 5 bases at V and 1 base at J, leaving 6 bases unmatched.

This chain connects TRBV2 to TRBJ1-2; a weak D match, TRBD1 (6 bases). V lost 6 bases and J lost 8, with 13 bases in between. The CDR3 totals 12 residues. Germline lookup yields CDR1 SNHLY and CDR2 FYNNEI. The CDR3 is CASRPTGSGYTF. The CDR3 DNA reads TGTGCCAGCAGGCCTACAGGGTCGGGCTACACCTTC.

The rearrangement joins TRBV5-1 to TRBJ2-2, with 8 bases identical to TRBD1. CDR1 is SGHRS, CDR2 YFSETQ, per germline. The CDR3 is made up of 15 amino acids. J gave up 2 bases and V 6 bases, and 6 bases lay outside the gene matches. CDR3 nucleotides: TGCGCCAGCACTCCCGGGACAGGTAACACCGGGGAGCTGTTTTTT. The encoded protein is CASTPGTGNTGELFF.

V usage is TRBV7-3 and J usage is TRBJ2-1, with TRBD1 matching over 10 bases. Germline lookup yields CDR1 SGHTA and CDR2 FQGTGA. Germline trimming cut 2 bases from V and 9 bases from J; bases unmatched to any gene: 10. The CDR3 consists of 16 residues. The CDR3 loop is CASSLSPTGGWVEQFF. As DNA, the CDR3 is TGTGCCAGCAGCTTATCGCCGACAGGGGGCTGGGTTGAGCAGTTCTTC.